This T cell receptor (beta chain) was recorded in a study of glioma-infiltrating T cells after dendritic cell vaccination. The primer mix had 60 V beta and 13 J beta primers. Produced via immunoSEQ multiplex PCR; TCRdb's table is partial and in-frame only. Among tens of thousands of clones listed, roughly 87% were seen once. Time point here: after dendritic cell vaccination, including at tumor progression/relapse. All glioblastoma patients lacked an isocitrate dehydrogenase mutation. This clone has only one observation. The sample consisted of blood, taken after dendritic cell vaccination. This clonotype originated in a human donor with glioblastoma.

The CDR3 sequence is CASSSVVYEQYF. DNA of the CDR3: TGTGCCAGCAGCTCCGTAGTCTACGAGCAGTACTTC. The chain has TRBV11-2 and TRBJ2-7; D remains ambiguous. The CDR3 contains 12 residues. Germline-derived CDR1 and CDR2 are SGHAT and FQNNGV. V was pared by 4 bases and J by 3 bases, with 7 bases between.